This TCR beta chain was profiled in a study of T cells in Graves' hyperthyroidism and ophthalmopathy. Ophthalmopathy cases met thresholds of Clinical Activity Score at least 3, NOSPECS grade at least 4 and duration under 3 months. PBMCs stemmed from over 7.5 ml fresh peripheral blood. V lost 4 bases, J lost 4 bases, and 8 bases stayed unmatched. This CDR3 comprises 16 residues. Germline V gene lookup returns CDR1 SGHVS and CDR2 FNYEAQ. The study's findings and limits: Most clonotypes that expanded in the thyroid above 0.001 also showed up in blood.

This clonotype occurred many times. Antigen specificity is unknown. The investigators amplified TCR beta CDR3 regions from RNA transcripts. In the first-round RT-PCR of the TCR CDR3, the HTBI primer set was used. TCRdb ran MiXCR on the multiplex PCR reads and lists one entry per CDR3 protein. The sample shows hundreds of thousands of distinct CDR3 sequences, over 15% of them seen only once. The sequence was obtained from a woman younger than 35 with Graves' ophthalmopathy. The chain couples TRBV7-6 to TRBJ2-2; 8 bases map to TRBD1. Sequenced material: blood. CDR3: CASSYTQGVVTGELFF. CDR3 coding DNA: TGTGCCAGCAGCTATACACAGGGGGTGGTCACCGGGGAGCTGTTTTTT.